The clone carrying this T cell receptor (beta chain) occurred many times. The antigen is not known. This record comes from a study of T-cell memory formation after mild COVID-19. CDR1 and CDR2 (germline): DFQATT, SNEGSKA (reference sequence). V gave up 3 bases and J gave up 8 bases; unmatched junction bases: 10. CDR3 length: 15 amino acids. The study, taken as a whole, reports: Mostly located in CM and EM were contracting CD4+ clones, with contracting CD8+ clones located in EMRA.

Employing constant-segment primers, 5'RACE generated TCR alpha and TCR beta cDNA libraries bearing sample barcodes and UMIs. One entry per CDR3 protein, called by TCRdb with MiXCR from the 5' RACE reads. This table holds approximately 50,000 distinct CDR3 sequences, roughly 9% found once. V and J are TRBV20-1 and TRBJ2-1; TRBD2 matches 10 bases. This TCR came from an adult woman who had mild COVID-19 (a few samples of this study predate the infection). Cell type and time point are not known. The sample taken for sequencing was PBMCs or a T cell subset sorted from them (not recorded which). CDR3 bases: TGCAGTGCTAGGGGAACTAGCGGGAACGGAGATGAGCAGTTCTTC. It translates to CSARGTSGNGDEQFF.